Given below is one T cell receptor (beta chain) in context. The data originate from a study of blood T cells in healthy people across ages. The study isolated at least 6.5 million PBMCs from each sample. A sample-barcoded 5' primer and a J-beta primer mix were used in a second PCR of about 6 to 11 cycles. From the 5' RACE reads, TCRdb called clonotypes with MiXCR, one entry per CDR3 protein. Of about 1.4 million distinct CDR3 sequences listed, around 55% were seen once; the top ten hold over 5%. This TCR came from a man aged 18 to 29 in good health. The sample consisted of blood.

The CDR3 protein is CASRPGETSPLHF. The DNA for the CDR3 is TGTGCCAGCAGACCCGGTGAAACTTCACCCCTCCACTTT. V and J are TRBV12-3 or TRBV12-4 and TRBJ1-6; no reliable D call. V was cut by 6 bases and J by 9 bases, with 12 bases left in between. CDR3 length: 13 residues.